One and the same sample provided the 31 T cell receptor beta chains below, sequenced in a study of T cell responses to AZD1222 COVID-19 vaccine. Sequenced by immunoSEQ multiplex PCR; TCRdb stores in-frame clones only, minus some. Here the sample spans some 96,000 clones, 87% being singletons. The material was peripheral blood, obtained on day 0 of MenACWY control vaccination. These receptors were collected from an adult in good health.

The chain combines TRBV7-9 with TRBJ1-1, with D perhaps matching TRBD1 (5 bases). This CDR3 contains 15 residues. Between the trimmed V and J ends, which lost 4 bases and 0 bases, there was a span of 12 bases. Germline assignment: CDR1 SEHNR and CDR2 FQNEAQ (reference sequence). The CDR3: CASSSQWGVNTEAFF. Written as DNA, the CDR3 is TGTGCCAGCAGCTCCCAATGGGGGGTGAACACTGAAGCTTTCTTT.

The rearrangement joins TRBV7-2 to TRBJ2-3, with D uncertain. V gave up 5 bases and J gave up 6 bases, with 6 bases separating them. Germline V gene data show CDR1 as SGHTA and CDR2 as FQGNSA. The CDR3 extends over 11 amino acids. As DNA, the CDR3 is TGTGCCAGCAGCCCAAAGGATACGCAGTATTTT. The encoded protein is CASSPKDTQYF.

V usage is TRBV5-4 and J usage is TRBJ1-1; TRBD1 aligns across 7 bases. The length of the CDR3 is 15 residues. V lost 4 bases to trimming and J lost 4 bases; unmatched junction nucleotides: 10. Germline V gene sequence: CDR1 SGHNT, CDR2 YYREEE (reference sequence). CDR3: CASSPQGRDGTEAFF. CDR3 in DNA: TGTGCCAGCAGCCCACAGGGGAGGGATGGCACTGAAGCTTTCTTT.

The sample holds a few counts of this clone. CDR3 in DNA: TGTGCCAGCAGTTACCGACGATACCGAGCTTTCTTT. It yields the protein CASSYRRYRAFF. The V gene is TRBV6-2 or TRBV6-3, the J gene TRBJ1-1; D is ambiguous. CDR3 size: 12 residues. The ends were cut back, 2 bases at V and 10 bases at J, with 11 bases in the middle. Germline values: CDR1 MNHEY, CDR2 SVGEGT.

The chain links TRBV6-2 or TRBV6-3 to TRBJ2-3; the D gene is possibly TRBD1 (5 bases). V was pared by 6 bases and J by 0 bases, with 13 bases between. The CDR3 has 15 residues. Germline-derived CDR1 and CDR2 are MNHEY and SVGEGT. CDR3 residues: CASRYRSPSTDTQYF. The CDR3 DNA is TGTGCCAGCAGGTACAGGAGCCCTAGCACAGATACGCAGTATTTT.

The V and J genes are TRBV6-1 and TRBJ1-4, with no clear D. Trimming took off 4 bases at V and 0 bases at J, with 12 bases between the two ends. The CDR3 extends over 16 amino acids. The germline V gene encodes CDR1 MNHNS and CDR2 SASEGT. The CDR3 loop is CASSVPGFATNEKLFF. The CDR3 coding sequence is TGTGCCAGCAGTGTGCCCGGGTTTGCAACTAATGAAAAACTGTTTTTT.

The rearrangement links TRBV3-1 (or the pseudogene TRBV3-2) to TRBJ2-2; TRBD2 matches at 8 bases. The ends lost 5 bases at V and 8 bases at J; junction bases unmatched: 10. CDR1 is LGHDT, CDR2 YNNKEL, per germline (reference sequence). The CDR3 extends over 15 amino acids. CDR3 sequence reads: CASSVSAGVSGELFF. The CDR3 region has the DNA TGTGCCAGCAGCGTCTCAGCGGGAGTATCAGGGGAGCTGTTTTTT.

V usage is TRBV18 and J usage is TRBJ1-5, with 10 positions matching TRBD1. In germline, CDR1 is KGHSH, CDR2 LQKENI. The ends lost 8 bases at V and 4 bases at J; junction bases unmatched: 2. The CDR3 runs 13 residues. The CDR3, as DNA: TGTGCCAGCCAGGACAGGGGGAATCAGCCCCAGCATTTT. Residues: CASQDRGNQPQHF.

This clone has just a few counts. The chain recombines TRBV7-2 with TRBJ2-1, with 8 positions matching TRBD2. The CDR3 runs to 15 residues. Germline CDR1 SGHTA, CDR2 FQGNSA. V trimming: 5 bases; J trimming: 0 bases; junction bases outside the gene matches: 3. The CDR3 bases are TGTGCCAGCAGCCCCACTAGCGGCTCCTACAATGAGCAGTTCTTC. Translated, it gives CASSPTSGSYNEQFF.

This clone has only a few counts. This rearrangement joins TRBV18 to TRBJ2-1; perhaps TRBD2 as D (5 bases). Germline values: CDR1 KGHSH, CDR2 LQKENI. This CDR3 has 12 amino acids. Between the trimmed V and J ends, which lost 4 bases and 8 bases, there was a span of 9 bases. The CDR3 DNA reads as TGTGCCAGCTCACGTGCAGCGGATGAGCAGTTCTTC. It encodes CASSRAADEQFF.

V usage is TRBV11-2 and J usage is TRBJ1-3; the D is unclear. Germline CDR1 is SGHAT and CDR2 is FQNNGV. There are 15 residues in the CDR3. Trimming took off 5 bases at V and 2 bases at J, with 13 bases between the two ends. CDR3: CASSPVMRPGNTIYF. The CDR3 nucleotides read TGTGCCAGCAGCCCTGTAATGAGGCCTGGAAACACCATATATTTT.

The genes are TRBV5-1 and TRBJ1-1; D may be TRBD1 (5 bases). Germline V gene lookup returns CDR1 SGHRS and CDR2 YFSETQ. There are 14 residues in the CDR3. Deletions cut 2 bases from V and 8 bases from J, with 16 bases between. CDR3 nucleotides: TGCGCCAGCAGCTTCGGACAAACCGCCAGCGAAGCTTTCTTT. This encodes CASSFGQTASEAFF. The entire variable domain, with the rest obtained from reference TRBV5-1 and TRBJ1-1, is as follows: KAGVTQTPRYLIKTRGQQVTLSCSPISGHRSVSWYQQTPGQGLQFLFEYFSETQRNKGNFPGRFSGRQFSNSRSEMNVSTLELGDSALYLCASSFGQTASEAFFGQGTRLTVV.

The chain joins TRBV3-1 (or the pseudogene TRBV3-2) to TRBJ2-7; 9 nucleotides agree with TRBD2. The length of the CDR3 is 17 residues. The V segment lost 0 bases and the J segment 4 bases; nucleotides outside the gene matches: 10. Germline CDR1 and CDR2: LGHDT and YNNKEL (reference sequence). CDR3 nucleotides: TGTGCCAGCAGCCAAGATCAAGGAGCGGGGGGCTCTTACGAGCAGTACTTC. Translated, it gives CASSQDQGAGGSYEQYF.

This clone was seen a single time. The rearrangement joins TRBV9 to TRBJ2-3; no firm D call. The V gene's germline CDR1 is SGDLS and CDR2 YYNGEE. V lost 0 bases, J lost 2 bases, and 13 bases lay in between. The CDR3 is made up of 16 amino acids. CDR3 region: CASSVGVGLITDTQYF. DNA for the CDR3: TGTGCCAGCAGCGTAGGAGTGGGGTTAATCACAGATACGCAGTATTTT. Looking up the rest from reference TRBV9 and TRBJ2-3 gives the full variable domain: DSGVTQTPKHLITATGQRVTLRCSPRSGDLSVYWYQQSLDQGLQFLIQYYNGEERAKGNILERFSAQQFPDLHSELNLSSLELGDSALYFCASSVGVGLITDTQYFGPGTRLTVL.

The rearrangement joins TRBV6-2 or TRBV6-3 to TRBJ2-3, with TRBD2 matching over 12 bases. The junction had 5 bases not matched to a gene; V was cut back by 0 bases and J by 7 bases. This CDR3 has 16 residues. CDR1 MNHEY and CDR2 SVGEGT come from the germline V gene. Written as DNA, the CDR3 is TGTGCCAGCAGTTACTCGACTAGCGGGAGTAAATATACGCAGTATTTT. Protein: CASSYSTSGSKYTQYF.

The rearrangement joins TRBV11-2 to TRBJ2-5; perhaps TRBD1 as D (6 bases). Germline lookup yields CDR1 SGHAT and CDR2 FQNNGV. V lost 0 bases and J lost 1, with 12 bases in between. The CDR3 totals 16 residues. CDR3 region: CASSLDLGTRQETQYF. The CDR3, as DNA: TGTGCCAGCAGCTTAGATCTTGGGACACGCCAAGAGACCCAGTACTTC. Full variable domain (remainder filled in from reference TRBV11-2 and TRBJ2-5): EAGVAQSPRYKIIEKRQSVAFWCNPISGHATLYWYQQILGQGPKLLIQFQNNGVVDDSQLPKDRFSAERLKGVDSTLKIQPAKLEDSAVYLCASSLDLGTRQETQYFGPGTRLLVL.

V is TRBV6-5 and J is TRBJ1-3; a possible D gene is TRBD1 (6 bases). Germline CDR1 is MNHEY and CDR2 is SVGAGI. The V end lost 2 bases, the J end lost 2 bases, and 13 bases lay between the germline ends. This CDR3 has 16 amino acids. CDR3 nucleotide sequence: TGTGCCAGCAGTTACCGATATGGGGGCCCTGGAAACACCATATATTTT. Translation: CASSYRYGGPGNTIYF.

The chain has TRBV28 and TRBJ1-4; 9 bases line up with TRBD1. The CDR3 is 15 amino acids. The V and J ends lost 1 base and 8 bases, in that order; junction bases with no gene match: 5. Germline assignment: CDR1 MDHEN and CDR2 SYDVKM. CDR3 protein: CASSLLDRGGEKLFF. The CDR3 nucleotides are TGTGCCAGCAGTTTATTGGACAGGGGAGGAGAAAAACTGTTTTTT.

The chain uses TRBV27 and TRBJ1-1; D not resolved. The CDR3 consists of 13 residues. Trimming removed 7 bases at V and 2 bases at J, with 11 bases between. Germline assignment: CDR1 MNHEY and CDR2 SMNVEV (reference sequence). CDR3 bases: TGTGCCAGCAATGTGGCAGGAAACACTGAAGCTTTCTTT. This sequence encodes CASNVAGNTEAFF.

The DNA for the CDR3 is TGTGCCAGCAGCCTACAGGTGAACACTGAAGCTTTCTTT. Translation gives CASSLQVNTEAFF. The chain uses TRBV14 and TRBJ1-1; D perhaps matches TRBD1 (5 bases). With 4 bases removed from V and 0 bases from J, the gap between germline ends came to 6 bases. CDR1 is SGHDN, CDR2 FVKESK, per germline. The CDR3 is 13 residues long.

The CDR3 here is CASSVIFGGGYTF. The CDR3 region has the DNA TGTGCCAGCAGCGTAATATTCGGGGGAGGCTACACCTTC. The chain couples TRBV9 to TRBJ1-2; D perhaps matches TRBD1 (5 bases). CDR1 and CDR2 from the germline V gene are SGDLS and YYNGEE. Trimming took off 1 base at V and 8 bases at J, with 12 bases between the two ends. This CDR3 has 13 amino acids.

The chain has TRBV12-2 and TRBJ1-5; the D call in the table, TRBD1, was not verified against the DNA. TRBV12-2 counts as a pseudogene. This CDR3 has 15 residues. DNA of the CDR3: TGTGCAAGTCGCAAAGACACATTAGGGGATCAGCCCCAGCATTTT. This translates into CASRKDTLGDQPQHF.

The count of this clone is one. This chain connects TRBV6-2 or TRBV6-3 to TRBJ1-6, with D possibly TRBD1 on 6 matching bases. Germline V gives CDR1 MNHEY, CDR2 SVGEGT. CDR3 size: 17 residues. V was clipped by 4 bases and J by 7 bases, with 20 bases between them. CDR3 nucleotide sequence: TGTGCCAGCAGTTCAGCTTGGGGGGGCGCCCTGAATTCACCCCTCCACTTT. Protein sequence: CASSSAWGGALNSPLHF.

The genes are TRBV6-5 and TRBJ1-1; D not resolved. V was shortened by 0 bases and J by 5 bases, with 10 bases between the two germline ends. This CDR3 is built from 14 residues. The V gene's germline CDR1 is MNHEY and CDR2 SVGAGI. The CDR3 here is CASSYSVSGTEAFF. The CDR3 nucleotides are TGTGCCAGCAGTTACTCGGTGTCTGGGACTGAAGCTTTCTTT.

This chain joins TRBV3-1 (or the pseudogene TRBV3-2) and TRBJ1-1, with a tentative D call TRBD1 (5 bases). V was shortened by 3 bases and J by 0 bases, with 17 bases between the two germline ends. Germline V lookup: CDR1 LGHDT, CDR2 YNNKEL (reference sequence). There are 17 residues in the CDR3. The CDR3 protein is CASSHNDPTGMNTEAFF. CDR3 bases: TGTGCCAGCAGCCACAATGACCCCACAGGAATGAACACTGAAGCTTTCTTT.

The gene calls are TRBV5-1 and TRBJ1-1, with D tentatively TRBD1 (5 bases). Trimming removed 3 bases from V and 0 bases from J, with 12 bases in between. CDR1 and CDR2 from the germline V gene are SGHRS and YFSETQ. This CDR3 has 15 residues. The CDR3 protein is CASSSSTVLNTEAFF. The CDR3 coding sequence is TGCGCCAGCAGCTCCTCGACAGTTCTGAACACTGAAGCTTTCTTT.

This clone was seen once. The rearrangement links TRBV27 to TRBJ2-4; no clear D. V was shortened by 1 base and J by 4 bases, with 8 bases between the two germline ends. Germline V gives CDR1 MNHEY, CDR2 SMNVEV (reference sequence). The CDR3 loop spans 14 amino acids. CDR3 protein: CASSLLGEKNIQYF. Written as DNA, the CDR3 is TGTGCCAGCAGTTTATTAGGCGAAAAAAACATTCAGTACTTC.

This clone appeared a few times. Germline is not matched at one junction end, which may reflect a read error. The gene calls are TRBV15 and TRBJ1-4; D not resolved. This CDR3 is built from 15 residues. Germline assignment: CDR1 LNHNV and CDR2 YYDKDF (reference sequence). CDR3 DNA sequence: TGTGCCACCAGGAGAGAGGGTGCAACTAATGAAAAACTGTTTTTT. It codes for CATRREGATNEKLFF.

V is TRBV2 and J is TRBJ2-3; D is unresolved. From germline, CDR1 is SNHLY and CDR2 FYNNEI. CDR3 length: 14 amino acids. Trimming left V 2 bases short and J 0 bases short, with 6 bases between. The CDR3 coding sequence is TGTGCCAGCAGTGAATTTGCTAGCACAGATACGCAGTATTTT. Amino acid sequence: CASSEFASTDTQYF.

CDR3 residues: CASSEAGAVGTPRLAEAFF. CDR3 sequence (DNA): TGTGCCAGCAGTGAAGCGGGGGCGGTCGGAACCCCGAGGTTGGCTGAAGCTTTCTTT. This chain connects TRBV6-1 to TRBJ1-1; possible D gene TRBD1, 6 bases. This CDR3 region has 19 residues. Germline V gene sequence: CDR1 MNHNS, CDR2 SASEGT. Trimming removed 0 bases from V and 6 bases from J, with 26 bases in between.

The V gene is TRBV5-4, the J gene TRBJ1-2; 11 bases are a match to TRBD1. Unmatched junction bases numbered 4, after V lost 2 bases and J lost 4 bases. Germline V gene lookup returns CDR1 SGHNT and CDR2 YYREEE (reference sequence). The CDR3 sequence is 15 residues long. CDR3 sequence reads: CASSLSGTGGYGYTF. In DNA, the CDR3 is TGTGCCAGCAGCTTATCGGGGACAGGGGGCTATGGCTACACCTTC.